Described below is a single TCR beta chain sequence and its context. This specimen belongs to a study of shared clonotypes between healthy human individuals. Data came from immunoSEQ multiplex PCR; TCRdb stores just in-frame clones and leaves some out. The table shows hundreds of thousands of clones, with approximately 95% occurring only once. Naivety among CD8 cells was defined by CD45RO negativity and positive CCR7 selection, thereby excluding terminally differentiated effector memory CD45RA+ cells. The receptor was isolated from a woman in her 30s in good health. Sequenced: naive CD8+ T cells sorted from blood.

The CDR3 sequence is CASSLLAGGISDTQYF. CDR3 DNA: TGTGCCAGCAGCTTACTAGCGGGAGGGATCTCAGATACGCAGTATTTT. The V gene is TRBV13, the J gene TRBJ2-3; 12 nucleotides align to TRBD2. With V trimmed by 2 bases and J by 4 bases, 4 bases remained unmatched. Germline-derived CDR1 and CDR2 are PRHDT and FYEKMQ (reference sequence). CDR3 length equals 16 residues.